This T cell receptor beta chain is from a study of control samples from healthy donors and cancer patients. V lost 7 bases and J 5 bases, leaving 8 bases between the germline ends. The CDR3 runs 11 residues. The assay was immunoSEQ multiplex PCR, and TCRdb's table has in-frame clones only and misses some. The sample shows 50,000 to 65,000 clones, approximately 90% of them seen only once. Sequencing input: PBMCs. This rearrangement joins TRBV12-3 or TRBV12-4 to TRBJ1-2; D might be TRBD1 (6 bases). This clonotype was obtained from a man aged 25-45 years with colorectal cancer. This CDR3 reads CASTTGYGYTF. CDR3 bases: TGTGCCAGCACGACAGGTTATGGCTACACCTTC.